This TCR beta chain derives from a study of neoadjuvant anti-PD-1 for oral cavity cancer. CDR1 and CDR2 from the germline V gene are LNHDA and SQIVND (reference sequence). The CDR3 sequence is 15 residues long. The V end lost 1 base, the J end lost 2 bases, and 9 bases lay between the germline ends. The table came from immunoSEQ multiplex PCR; TCRdb's copy has only in-frame clones and leaves some out. The repertoire includes 4,500 to 6,000 clones, roughly 64% of them detected once, and about 6.8% sits in the top ten. The rearrangement joins TRBV19 to TRBJ1-5; a possible D gene is TRBD1 (5 bases). The receptor comes from a person aged 35 to 85 with oral cavity squamous cell carcinoma. The material sequenced was tumor tissue, taken before nivolumab (anti-PD-1) treatment. Here the CDR3 reads CASSIGRVGNQPQHF. The CDR3 coding sequence is TGTGCCAGTAGTATAGGCAGGGTTGGCAATCAGCCCCAGCATTTT.